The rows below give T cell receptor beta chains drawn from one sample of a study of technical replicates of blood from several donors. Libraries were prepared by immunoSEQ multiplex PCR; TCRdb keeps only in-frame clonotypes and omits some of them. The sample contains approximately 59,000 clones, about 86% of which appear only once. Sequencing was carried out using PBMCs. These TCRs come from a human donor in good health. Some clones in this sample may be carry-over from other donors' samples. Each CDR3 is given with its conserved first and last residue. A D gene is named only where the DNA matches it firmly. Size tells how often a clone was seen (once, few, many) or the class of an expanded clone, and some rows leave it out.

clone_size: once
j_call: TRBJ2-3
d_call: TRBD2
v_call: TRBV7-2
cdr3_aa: CASSLPGTSPYF
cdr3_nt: TGTGCCAGCAGCTTACCCGGGACTAGTCCGTATTTT

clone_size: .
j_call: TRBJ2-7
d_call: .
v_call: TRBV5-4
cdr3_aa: CASSWTPRDEQYF
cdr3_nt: TGTGCCAGCAGCTGGACACCGAGAGACGAGCAGTACTTC

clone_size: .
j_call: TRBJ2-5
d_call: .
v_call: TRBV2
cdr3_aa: CASSGNRVSRETQYF
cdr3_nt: TGTGCCAGCAGTGGGAACAGGGTATCGCGAGAGACCCAGTACTTC

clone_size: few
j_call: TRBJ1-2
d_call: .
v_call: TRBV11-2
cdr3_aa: CASSIRVQDYGYTF
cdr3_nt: TGTGCCAGCAGCATCAGGGTTCAGGACTATGGCTACACCTTC

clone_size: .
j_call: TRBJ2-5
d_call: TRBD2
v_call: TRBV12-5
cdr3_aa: CASGLVLGGLAGNAEETQYF
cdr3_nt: TGTGCTAGTGGTTTGGTACTAGGGGGACTAGCGGGAAATGCAGAAGAGACCCAGTACTTC

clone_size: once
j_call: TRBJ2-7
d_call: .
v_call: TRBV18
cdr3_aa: CASSSDSPREQYF
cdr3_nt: TGTGCCAGCTCATCGGACTCTCCCAGAGAGCAGTACTTC

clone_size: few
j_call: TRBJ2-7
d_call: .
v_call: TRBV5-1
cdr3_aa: CASSLGQSYEQYF
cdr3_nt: TGCGCCAGCAGCTTGGGACAGAGCTACGAGCAGTACTTC

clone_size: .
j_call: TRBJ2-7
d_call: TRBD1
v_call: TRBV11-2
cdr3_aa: CASSLVTGGREQYF
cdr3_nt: TGTGCCAGCAGCTTAGTCACAGGGGGCCGCGAGCAGTACTTC

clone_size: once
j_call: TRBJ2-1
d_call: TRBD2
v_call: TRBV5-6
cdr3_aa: CASSLQRDSSYNEQFF
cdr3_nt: TGTGCCAGCAGCTTGCAGCGGGATAGCTCCTACAATGAGCAGTTCTTC

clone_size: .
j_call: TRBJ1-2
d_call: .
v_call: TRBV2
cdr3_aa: CASSSTGVNYGYTF
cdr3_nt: TGTGCCAGCAGTTCGACCGGGGTAAACTATGGCTACACCTTC

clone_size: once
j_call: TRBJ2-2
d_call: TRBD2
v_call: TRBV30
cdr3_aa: CALGKGGRTNTGELFF
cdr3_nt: TGTGCCCTGGGAAAAGGCGGGAGGACCAACACCGGGGAGCTGTTTTTT

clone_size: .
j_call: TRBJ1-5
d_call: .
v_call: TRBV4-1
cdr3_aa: CASNPGGMNQPQHF
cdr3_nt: TGCGCCAGCAACCCCGGCGGGATGAATCAGCCCCAGCATTTT

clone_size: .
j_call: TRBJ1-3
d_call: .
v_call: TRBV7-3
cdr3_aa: CASSSGDNTIYF
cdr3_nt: TGTGCCAGCAGCTCAGGGGACAACACCATATATTTT

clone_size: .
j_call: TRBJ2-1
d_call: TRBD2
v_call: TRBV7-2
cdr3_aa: CASSLWTSGGYNEQFF
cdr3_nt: TGTGCCAGCAGCTTGTGGACTAGCGGGGGCTACAATGAGCAGTTCTTC

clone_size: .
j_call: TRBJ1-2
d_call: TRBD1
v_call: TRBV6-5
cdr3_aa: CASRTGTGILFGYTF
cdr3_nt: TGTGCCAGCAGGACGGGGACAGGGATCTTATTTGGCTACACCTTC

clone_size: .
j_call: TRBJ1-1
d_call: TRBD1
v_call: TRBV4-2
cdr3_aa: CASSQDRGPDTEAFF
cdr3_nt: TGTGCCAGCAGCCAAGATAGGGGGCCTGACACTGAAGCTTTCTTT

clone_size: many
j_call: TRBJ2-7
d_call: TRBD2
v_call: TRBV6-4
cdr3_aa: CASSRTSGGAGDEQYF
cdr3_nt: TGTGCCAGCAGTAGGACTAGCGGGGGGGCTGGAGACGAGCAGTACTTC

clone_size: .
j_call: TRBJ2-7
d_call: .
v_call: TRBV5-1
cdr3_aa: CASSLTGSSYEQYF
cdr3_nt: TGCGCCAGCAGCTTGACAGGGAGCTCCTACGAGCAGTACTTC

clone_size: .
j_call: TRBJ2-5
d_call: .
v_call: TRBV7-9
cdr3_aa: CASSPRTSGSETQYF
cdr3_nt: TGTGCCAGCAGCCCTCGAACCTCGGGATCGGAGACCCAGTACTTC

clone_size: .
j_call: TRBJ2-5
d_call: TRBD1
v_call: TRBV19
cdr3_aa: CASSTTGVQETQYF
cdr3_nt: TGTGCCAGTAGTACGACAGGGGTACAAGAGACCCAGTACTTC

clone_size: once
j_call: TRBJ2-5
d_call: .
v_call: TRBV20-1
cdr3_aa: CSASLAETQYF
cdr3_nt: TGCAGTGCTAGCTTAGCGGAGACCCAGTACTTC

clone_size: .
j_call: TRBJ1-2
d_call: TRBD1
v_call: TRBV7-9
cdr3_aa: CASSPLQTGRYGYTF
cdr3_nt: TGTGCCAGCAGCCCACTTCAGACAGGGAGGTATGGCTACACCTTC

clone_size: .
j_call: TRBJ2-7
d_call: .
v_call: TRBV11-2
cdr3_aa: CASRLDKLTRSTYEQYF
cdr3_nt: TGTGCCAGCAGGCTAGATAAACTCACCCGGTCCACCTACGAGCAGTACTTC

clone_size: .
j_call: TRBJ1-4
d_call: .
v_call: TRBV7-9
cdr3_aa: CASSKLGVEKLFF
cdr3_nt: TGTGCCAGCAGCAAACTAGGAGTTGAAAAACTGTTTTTT

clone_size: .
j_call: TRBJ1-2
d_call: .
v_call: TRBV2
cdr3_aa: CASSTDSKGYTF
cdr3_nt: TGTGCCAGCAGCACGGACAGTAAGGGCTACACCTTC